This T cell receptor beta chain was sequenced for a study of T cell changes during pregnancy in multiple sclerosis. Germline CDR1 and CDR2: MNHNS and SASEGT. J was trimmed by 1 base and V by 4 bases; bases with no gene match: 3. This CDR3 is built from 16 residues. The protocol was immunoSEQ multiplex PCR, while the TCRdb copy is restricted to in-frame clones and leaves out a portion. The profile covers tens of thousands of clones, with about 91% appearing a single time and about 12% taken by the ten largest. The sequence was obtained from a female donor with multiple sclerosis, enrolled in a pregnancy study. The specimen comprised CD8+ T cells from peripheral blood mononuclear cells, sampled after pregnancy. This sequence joins TRBV6-1 and TRBJ2-2, with 10 bases lining up with TRBD2. CDR3 region: CASSGTSGRNTGELFF. Here the CDR3 DNA reads TGTGCCAGCAGTGGGACTAGCGGAAGGAACACCGGGGAGCTGTTTTTT.